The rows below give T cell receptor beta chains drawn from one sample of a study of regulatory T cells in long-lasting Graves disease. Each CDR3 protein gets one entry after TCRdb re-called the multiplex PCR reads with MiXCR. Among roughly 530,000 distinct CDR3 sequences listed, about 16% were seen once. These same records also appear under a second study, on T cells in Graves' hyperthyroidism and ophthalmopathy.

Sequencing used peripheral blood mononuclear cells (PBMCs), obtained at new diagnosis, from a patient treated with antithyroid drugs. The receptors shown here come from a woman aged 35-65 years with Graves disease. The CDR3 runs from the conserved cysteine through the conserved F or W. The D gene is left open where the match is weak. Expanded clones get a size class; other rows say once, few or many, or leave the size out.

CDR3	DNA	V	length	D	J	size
CASSSAAGSYEQYF	TGCGCCAGCAGCTCCGCAGCTGGTTCCTACGAGCAGTACTTC	TRBV5-1	14	NA	TRBJ2-7	NA
CASRGTGTTEAFF	TGCGCCAGCAGAGGGACCGGGACGACGGAAGCTTTCTTT	TRBV10-2	13	NA	TRBJ1-1	few
CASASLTAQFF	TGTGCCAGTGCATCCCTGACTGCACAGTTCTTC	TRBV2	11	NA	TRBJ2-1	few
CASSSPSGRETQYF	TGTGCCAGCAGTTCCCCCTCCGGGCGGGAGACCCAGTACTTC	TRBV6-2/TRBV6-3	14	NA	TRBJ2-5	few
CASSVQGWNTEAFF	TGTGCCAGTAGTGTTCAGGGCTGGAACACTGAAGCTTTCTTT	TRBV19	14	NA	TRBJ1-1	NA
CSASGGTGGADTQYF	TGCAGTGCTAGTGGCGGGACAGGGGGAGCAGATACGCAGTATTTT	TRBV20-1	15	TRBD1	TRBJ2-3	many
CASSLADGGYTF	TGTGCCAGCAGCTTAGCGGACGGAGGCTACACCTTC	TRBV7-9	12	NA	TRBJ1-2	once
CASSQVTSGQPQHF	TGTGCCAGCAGCCAAGTGACTTCCGGGCAGCCCCAGCATTTT	TRBV3-1	14	NA	TRBJ1-5	NA
CAIRPGTPDGYTF	TGTGCCATCAGGCCCGGGACTCCCGATGGCTACACCTTC	TRBV10-3	13	NA	TRBJ1-2	few
CASSLWQGAYNEQFF	TGTGCCAGCAGCTTGTGGCAGGGTGCCTACAATGAGCAGTTCTTC	TRBV5-5	15	NA	TRBJ2-1	NA
CASSASPAGASYEQYF	TGCGCCAGCAGCGCCTCCCCAGCGGGGGCCTCCTACGAGCAGTACTTC	TRBV5-1	16	TRBD2	TRBJ2-7	few
CASSTGQGAYGYTF	TGCGCCAGCAGCACAGGACAGGGGGCGTATGGCTACACCTTC	TRBV5-1	14	TRBD1	TRBJ1-2	many
CASSQYQGDQKIEAFF	TGCGCCAGCAGCCAATATCAAGGGGATCAGAAGATAGAGGCTTTCTTT	TRBV4-1	16	NA	TRBJ1-1	few
CASSRTDSSGGESQYF	TGTGCCAGCAGTAGGACGGACTCTAGCGGGGGAGAGTCCCAGTACTTC	TRBV6-1	16	TRBD2	TRBJ2-5	many